This TCR beta chain was sequenced for a study of cytomegalovirus exposure and HLA in healthy donors (dated by TCRdb to about 2017). The study in broad terms: An earlier analysis of some 620 of the donors reported 276 Gb of sequence data and 117 million unique TCR beta sequences obtained from about 170 million T cells. About 300 gigabases of sequencing data and approximately 93 million unique TCR sequences were included in an early release covering roughly 700 HLA-typed donors. Of the 300 to 500 genotyped donors, 81% were placed in the genetic ancestry cluster associated with self-reported Caucasian donors. The study was designed to test whether signatures of past pathogen exposure could be identified by cataloging public T cell receptors. The study profiled the T cell repertoires of hundreds of subjects by immunosequencing and related them to cytomegalovirus serostatus. Along with the roughly 670-subject first cohort, a separate validation cohort of over a hundred different subjects was used. High-throughput TCR immunosequencing, statistical association of individual TCRs with disease status, and machine learning were combined to predict cytomegalovirus infection status. In a later analysis, previously published TCR beta repertoires from several hundred donors were re-analyzed and high-resolution HLA genotyping was added so that TCR occurrence patterns could be studied. Rather than drawing on any new phenotypic data, the later analysis identified candidate immune exposures from TCR beta sequences and the way those sequences occurred across donors. In an earlier analysis of 500 to 650 of the donors, high-throughput TCR beta sequencing was used to judge whether each TCR beta V gene segment behaved as functional or pseudogenic. Donor age, sex, ethnicity and CMV serostatus were compiled alongside the repertoire data. In a later genetic analysis, genome-wide SNP genotypes for about 55% of the roughly 670 donors were used, and that subset was treated as a discovery cohort. All discovery cohort repertoires had been generated on a single sequencing platform. Class I and class II HLA loci were covered by the typing at four-digit resolution. The number of typed donors differed by locus: about 629-630 for A, B, C, DRB1 and DQB1; 500 to 550 for DQA1; fewer than 610 for DPA1; and about 470 for DPB1. Several DR-DQ haplotypes were handled as single units for association and clustering because linkage in the cohort was strong. Among roughly 370 genotyped donors of the cohort, an average of 235,054 unique TCR beta nucleotide sequences were sequenced per donor, roughly 18% of them non-productive. What the authors observed across the whole study: Immune exposure information for the cohort was limited to CMV serostatus. Compared with the approximately 670-donor mean, donors in an Asian-associated ancestry cluster had fewer N-insertions in productive TCRs, according to a later genetic analysis. In the study, about 150 TCR beta chains were listed as associated with cytomegalovirus. According to a later analysis, TCR association rates differed among HLA loci, with DRB1 alleles showing the most associated TCRs and HLA-C alleles showing the fewest. Some IMGT-functional V segments, including TRBV6-2 and TRBV6-3, could not be distinguished by the 87-base-pair reads and were therefore excluded. Compared with equally common non-associated chains, HLA-associated TCR beta chains in a later analysis were more clonally expanded and had lower generation probabilities. Most TCR sequences were observed very rarely across donors, whereas some public TCRs were present in many individuals. Sequencing depth was assumed to be roughly uniform across donors in the presence/absence analyses, though that assumption may not hold. A further reported finding was that TCR beta sequences accurately predicted the HLA-A and HLA-B alleles for most subjects in the first cohort. In a later analysis, most CMV-associated TCR beta chains were found to appear HLA-restricted, with HLA associations seemingly driven largely by CMV exposure. Three of the identified cytomegalovirus-associated TCR beta chains were confirmed in vitro to be specific for cytomegalovirus antigens. In an earlier analysis of about 600 of the donors, most TCR beta V segments appeared in productive rearrangements about 90% or about 30% of the time, broadly matching IMGT annotations. Seventeen rarely observed V segments, including chromosome 9 orphons, were excluded from the earlier analysis of approximately 500 of the donors because counts were too low. Correlated functional status among segregating V segments might be attributable to linkage disequilibrium, but an unknown experimental factor could not be ruled out. When HLA alleles, especially DR and DQ, strongly co-occurred, attributing TCR associations to individual alleles was difficult. According to the authors, the approach could potentially be generalized to other disease states and immunological phenotypes. Only TCR beta chains were sequenced in this cohort, and the absence of alpha or paired-chain data limited detectable features. Because some donors lacked HLA typing at each locus, the association tests relied only on the typed subset. The sequencing pipeline was judged likely to have produced a cluster of highly shared sequence variants as a technical artifact. In a later analysis, around 17,000 TCR beta sequences were associated with specific HLA alleles at a false discovery rate of 0.05. The classifier was reported to diagnose cytomegalovirus status with high specificity and sensitivity in both the original and validation cohorts. V-gene and J-gene trimming of TCR beta chains was associated with a missense DCLRE1C variant in a later genetic analysis, and the association was replicated in an independent cohort. In a later analysis, several top co-occurrence clusters were reported to appear linked to parvovirus B19, influenza, CMV and Epstein-Barr virus.

Worth noting for this clone: Its antigen remains undetermined.

Unmatched junction bases come to 15, with V trimmed by 4 bases and J by 5 bases. The CDR3 runs 17 amino acids, cysteine and phenylalanine included. Only CDR3 DNA remains: 51 bases, in frame from the first base. Taken from the germline V gene (reference sequence), the CDR1 and CDR2 loops are SEHNR and FQNEAQ. The cohort comprised around 700 healthy bone marrow donors. At the time of sampling, every cohort member was nominally healthy, though immune exposures that went unrecorded were likely present. The donor tested CMV seropositive, placing the donor among the 250 to 300 seropositive members of the cohort. A peripheral blood sample was collected from each donor, and TCR beta sequencing was performed on peripheral blood mononuclear cells. The Qiagen DNeasy Blood Extraction Kit was used to extract genomic DNA from the blood cell samples. The method behind the library was the immunoSEQ multiplex PCR assay. For the multiplex PCR, a mixture combining 60 forward primers for TCR Vbeta segments and 13 reverse primers for TCR Jbeta segments was used. The CDR3 region of rearranged TCR beta genes was amplified from genomic DNA with a multiplex PCR assay. Amplified TCR beta libraries were sequenced as 87-base-pair reads on the Illumina HiSeq System. The paper's data handling went like this. Across the 500 to 700 repertoires, a later analysis counted 75 million to 90 million unique TCR beta chains, roughly 11 million of which were shared by at least two donors. To remove PCR and sequencing errors, raw reads were error-corrected and collapsed into unique sequences using a nearest-neighbor algorithm that merged closely related sequences. To assign V, D and J gene segments, CDR3 sequences were aligned to IMGT reference sequences. For a sequence to be retained, a match of at least six nucleotides to both a V gene segment and a J gene segment was required. Rearrangements were called productive when the CDR3 lacked stop codons and stayed in frame with V and J; all others were non-productive. Following IMGT convention, CDR3 was defined as the stretch from the second conserved V-encoded cysteine to the conserved J-encoded phenylalanine. Sequences without an unambiguous match to a single V gene segment were excluded from the earlier analysis of 587 of the donors. In an earlier analysis of 450 to 750 of the donors, a V segment was called functional when productive rearrangements were above 56.7%, and segregating when the standard deviation between donors exceeded 5%. To diagnose cytomegalovirus status from the catalog of TCR beta chain sequences, a statistical classification framework was built. V and J gene assignment, in a later analysis, came from comparing TCR nucleotide sequences with IMGT/GENE-DB human TR gene sequences. A later analysis assigned CDR3 sequences and most-parsimonious VDJ recombination scenarios with the TCRdist pipeline. In a later analysis, each TCR beta chain was defined by its CDR3 amino acid sequence together with its V-gene family, and reads without a unique V-gene family were excluded. In a later analysis, fewer than 600 highly shared, low-generation-probability nucleotide sequences were removed to address suspected cross-contamination and a sequencing artifact. In a later analysis, a clonal expansion index was calculated for each public chain from normalized within-repertoire ranks of inferred template counts. Generation probabilities in a later analysis came from a VDJ recombination model fitted to out-of-frame rearrangements, and those results were checked against IGoR. Hypergeometric tests were used in a later analysis to score TCR-TCR, TCR-HLA and TCR-CMV co-occurrence, with a repertoire-size bias correction applied to the TCR pairs. False discovery rates were estimated in a later analysis by permuting HLA or CMV assignments 20 times. In a later analysis, co-occurring TCRs were grouped with DBSCAN, and TCRdist sequence similarity was added when clustering was performed within HLA-allele-positive subsets. Repertoires with fewer than 30,000 or more than 120,000 public chains, plus five repertoires with anomalous nucleotide sharing, were excluded from co-occurrence clustering. TCRdb re-hosts the immuneACCESS table, in-frame sequences only. Its copies lack some clones; in the studies checked, an unresolved V gene accounts for under half of them, and the cause for the rest is not known. That table gives V, J and clone size, and the DNA gave D and trimming. The table for this sample lists about 120,000 clones. The ten biggest clones cover around 7% of the sample.

The sequenced material came from PBMCs. The sequence derives from a man aged 35-49 years in good health and CMV-seropositive. Recombination connected TRBV7-9 to TRBJ2-7; TRBD1 agrees with 9 junctional bases. The DNA is as follows: TGTGCCAGCAGCTACGACCCTAGAACAGGGGGCAGAGACGAGCAGTACTTC. It is translated as CASSYDPRTGGRDEQYF.